Listed here are 15 T cell receptor beta chains from one sample, sequenced in a study of blood T cell repertoires in COVID-19. Data came from immunoSEQ multiplex PCR; TCRdb stores just in-frame clones and leaves some out. The profile shows about 32,000 clones, about 85% of them singletons. The sample taken for sequencing was peripheral blood. These receptors all stem from a man aged 55 to 70 with active or convalescent COVID-19.

V and J are TRBV30 and TRBJ1-3; D gene unclear. Germline V lookup: CDR1 GTSNPN, CDR2 SVGIG (reference sequence). V was clipped by 3 bases and J by 0 bases, with 3 bases between them. The CDR3 has 12 residues. This CDR3 is CAWSLSGNTIYF. CDR3 coding DNA: TGTGCCTGGAGCCTCTCTGGAAACACCATATATTTT.

V and J are TRBV6-5 and TRBJ1-5, with 11 nucleotides matching TRBD1. The CDR3 runs to 14 residues. Germline V CDR1 and CDR2: MNHEY, SVGAGI. J lost 7 bases, V lost 8 bases, and 7 bases had no gene match. In DNA form, the CDR3 reads TGTGCCAGCTCTTCCCGGGACAGGGGGCAGCCCCAGCATTTT. Amino acids: CASSSRDRGQPQHF.

This chain uses TRBV4-2 with TRBJ2-3, with D possibly TRBD2 on 7 matching bases. Trimming pared 1 base from V and 2 bases from J, leaving 13 bases between. Germline V CDR1 and CDR2: LGHNA, YNFKEQ. The CDR3 spans 16 residues. The CDR3 spells CASSQVGGASTDTQYF. The CDR3 nucleotides read TGTGCCAGCAGCCAAGTAGGGGGGGCATCCACAGATACGCAGTATTTT.

The V gene is TRBV5-6, the J gene TRBJ1-1; TRBD1 matches at 8 bases. The CDR3 contains 15 residues. The ends lost 3 bases at V and 1 base at J; junction bases unmatched: 5. Germline V CDR1 and CDR2: SGHDT, YYEEEE. This chain's CDR3 is CASSSYRGTNTEAFF. The DNA for the CDR3 is TGTGCCAGCAGCTCCTACAGGGGGACGAACACTGAAGCTTTCTTT.

The CDR3 region is CASSWRTGTNEKLFF. The CDR3 DNA reads as TGTGCCAGCAGCTGGCGGACAGGGACTAATGAAAAACTGTTTTTT. The rearrangement joins TRBV11-3 to TRBJ1-4; 8 positions match TRBD1. V was pared by 4 bases and J by 2 bases, with 3 bases of the junction left unmatched. Germline lookup yields CDR1 SGHNT and CDR2 YENEEA. The length of the CDR3 is 15 residues.

The J gene is TRBJ2-2, the V gene TRBV5-4; TRBD2 matches at 7 bases. Germline lookup yields CDR1 SGHNT and CDR2 YYREEE (reference sequence). V trimming: 1 base; J trimming: 6 bases; junction bases outside the gene matches: 3. The CDR3 spans 14 residues. The CDR3: CASSLSLAAGELFF. Here the CDR3 DNA reads TGTGCCAGCAGCTTGTCCCTAGCGGCCGGGGAGCTGTTTTTT.

The V gene is TRBV28, the J gene TRBJ1-6; possibly TRBD1 for D (5 bases). Germline CDR1 MDHEN, CDR2 SYDVKM. The ends were cut back, 4 bases at V and 9 bases at J, with 16 bases in the middle. The CDR3 spans 15 residues. The chain's CDR3 is CASSSGPKRGSPLHF. The CDR3 coding sequence is TGTGCCAGCAGTTCAGGACCAAAAAGGGGTTCACCCCTCCACTTT.

This clone came up a few times. This sequence joins TRBV29-1 and TRBJ2-1, with TRBD2 matching 11 bases. The CDR3 runs to 17 residues. CDR1 and CDR2 (germline): SQVTM, ANQGSEA. The junction had 10 bases not matched to a gene; V was cut back by 3 bases and J by 3 bases. As DNA, the CDR3 is TGCAGCGTTGAGAGGCTGGGACTAGCGGCCAACTACAATGAGCAGTTCTTC. This gives the protein CSVERLGLAANYNEQFF.

This chain uses TRBV19 with TRBJ1-6, with D possibly matching TRBD1 (6 bases). Germline V gene data show CDR1 as LNHDA and CDR2 as SQIVND (reference sequence). This CDR3 comprises 15 residues. Trimming cost V 6 bases and J 7 bases, with 16 bases left between them. The CDR3 reads CASRVLMDSNSPLHF. In nucleotides, the CDR3 is TGTGCCAGTAGGGTTTTAATGGACAGCAATTCACCCCTCCACTTT.

The rearrangement uses TRBV27 and TRBJ1-4, with 9 positions matching TRBD1. This CDR3 is 13 amino acids long. Germline V gives CDR1 MNHEY, CDR2 SMNVEV (reference sequence). Trimming removed 8 bases from V and 6 bases from J; junction bases left unmatched: 4. The CDR3 sequence is CASRTGVDEKLFF. The CDR3 DNA sequence: TGTGCCAGCCGGACAGGGGTGGATGAAAAACTGTTTTTT.

The rearrangement joins TRBV7-9 to TRBJ1-5; no definite D call. V was trimmed by 5 bases and J by 0 bases, leaving 11 bases between them. CDR1 and CDR2 from the germline V gene are SEHNR and FQNEAQ (reference sequence). This CDR3 is built from 15 residues. The DNA of the CDR3 is TGTGCCAGCAGCCCCCCGGGTAATAGCAATCAGCCCCAGCATTTT. This translates into CASSPPGNSNQPQHF.

This rearrangement joins TRBV19 to TRBJ1-4; no firm D call. This CDR3 is 13 amino acids long. Germline V gene sequence: CDR1 LNHDA, CDR2 SQIVND (reference sequence). CDR3: CGGSAATNEKLFF. The CDR3, as DNA: TGTGGTGGATCGGCGGCAACTAATGAAAAACTGTTTTTT.

There are a few counts of this clone. DNA of the CDR3: TGTGCCAGCAGTTACGCCGCGAGGGAGGGCTACACCTTC. This codes for CASSYAAREGYTF. The chain combines TRBV6-5 with TRBJ1-2; D uncertain. Trimming removed 2 bases from V and 8 bases from J, with 12 bases in between. This CDR3 comprises 13 residues. Germline assignment: CDR1 MNHEY and CDR2 SVGAGI.

This clone was seen only once. The chain recombines TRBV7-7 with TRBJ2-1; TRBD2 might be the D (5 bases). Between the trimmed V and J ends, which lost 1 base and 8 bases, there was a span of 12 bases. The germline gives CDR1 SSHAT, CDR2 FNYEAQ (reference sequence). The CDR3 is 14 amino acids. The CDR3 region is CASSLGVGIDEQFF. CDR3 in DNA: TGTGCCAGCAGCTTAGGGGTCGGGATTGATGAGCAGTTCTTC.

Here the CDR3 DNA reads TGTGCCAGTAGTATTCAGGGGGTGAATGAAAAACTGTTTTTT. It encodes CASSIQGVNEKLFF. The rearrangement joins TRBV19 to TRBJ1-4; TRBD1 matches at 7 bases. This CDR3 is 14 amino acids long. V dropped 3 bases and J dropped 5; count of bases not matched to a gene: 3. Germline assignment: CDR1 LNHDA and CDR2 SQIVND (reference sequence).